Below, 10 T cell receptor beta chains from the same sample are listed, as sequenced in a study of high-grade serous ovarian cancer treatment subgroups. Clones were sequenced by immunoSEQ multiplex PCR, and TCRdb holds only the in-frame ones, with some missing. The sample yields about 18,000 clones, around 72% seen once. Tumor samples were taken before definitive surgery or chemotherapy. Material: tumor tissue. All receptors derive from a human donor with high-grade serous ovarian cancer.

V is TRBV29-1 and J is TRBJ1-2; D uncertain. Germline lookup yields CDR1 SQVTM and CDR2 ANQGSEA. V lost 6 bases and J 8 bases, leaving 13 bases between the germline ends. CDR3 size: 11 residues. The CDR3 spells CSVASYPGYTF. The CDR3 coding sequence is TGCAGCGTCGCCTCATACCCGGGCTACACCTTC. Filled out from reference TRBV29-1 and TRBJ1-2, the complete variable domain reads SAVISQKPSRDICQRGTSLTIQCQVDSQVTMMFWYRQQPGQSLTLIATANQGSEATYESGFVIDKFPISRPNLTFSTLTVSNMSPEDSSIYLCSVASYPGYTFGSGTRLTVV.

The J gene is TRBJ2-3, the V gene TRBV5-8, with D perhaps matching TRBD2 (5 bases). Germline V gene lookup returns CDR1 SGHTS and CDR2 YDEGEE. V gave up 4 bases and J gave up 9 bases, with 15 bases separating them. The CDR3 covers 13 residues. CDR3 loop: CASSQDMEATQYF. Written as DNA, the CDR3 is TGTGCCAGCAGCCAAGACATGGAGGCGACGCAGTATTTT. The variable domain in full, completed from reference TRBV5-8 and TRBJ2-3, reads EAGVTQSPTHLIKTRGQQATLRCSPISGHTSVYWYQQALGLGLQFLLWYDEGEERNRGNFPPRFSGRQFPNYSSELNVNALELEDSALYLCASSQDMEATQYFGPGTRLTVL.

The CDR3 bases are TGTGCCTGGAGTAGGTTAAGCGGGAGTCTGAATGAGCAGTTCTTC. This translates into CAWSRLSGSLNEQFF. The rearrangement links TRBV30 to TRBJ2-1; 8 nucleotides match TRBD2. Germline V gene lookup returns CDR1 GTSNPN and CDR2 SVGIG (reference sequence). CDR3 length: 15 residues. V shed 2 bases and J 7 bases; nucleotides not matched to a gene: 10.

The rearrangement uses TRBV30 and TRBJ2-5; D gene unclear. V was cut by 0 bases and J by 5 bases, with 4 bases left in between. CDR3 length: 11 residues. CDR1 and CDR2 from the germline V gene are GTSNPN and SVGIG (reference sequence). The chain's CDR3 is CAWSVPETQYF. As DNA, the CDR3 is TGTGCCTGGAGTGTTCCGGAGACCCAGTACTTC.

The genes are TRBV9 and TRBJ2-7; tentatively, D is TRBD1 (5 bases). The CDR3 is made up of 15 amino acids. Between the trimmed V and J ends, which lost 0 bases and 0 bases, there was a span of 10 bases. From germline, CDR1 is SGDLS and CDR2 YYNGEE. Here the CDR3 reads CASSVGTHSSYEQYF. Written as DNA, the CDR3 is TGTGCCAGCAGCGTAGGGACACACTCCTCCTACGAGCAGTACTTC.

The gene calls are TRBV30 and TRBJ2-3; tentatively, D is TRBD2 (6 bases). Germline V CDR1 and CDR2: GTSNPN, SVGIG (reference sequence). The CDR3 runs 12 residues. Deletions cut 4 bases from V and 8 bases from J, with 13 bases between. The CDR3 is CAWKPGVGTQYF. The CDR3 nucleotides are TGTGCCTGGAAACCGGGAGTGGGTACGCAGTATTTT.

V and J are TRBV2 and TRBJ1-2; the D gene is possibly TRBD1 (6 bases). Trimming left V 4 bases short and J 3 bases short, with 15 bases between. Germline CDR1 reads SNHLY; CDR2 reads FYNNEI. There are 15 residues in the CDR3. In nucleotides, the CDR3 is TGTGCCAGCAGTGGGTCAGGGGCAAGAGACTATGGCTACACCTTC. Its translation: CASSGSGARDYGYTF.

This clone was counted only a few times. The chain recombines TRBV27 with TRBJ1-1; D gene uncertain. The CDR3 consists of 15 residues. Germline V gene sequence: CDR1 MNHEY, CDR2 SMNVEV (reference sequence). V lost 2 bases and J lost 1, with 11 bases in between. The CDR3 nucleotides read TGTGCCAGCAGTTTAGAAGGCTTTGGGAACACTGAAGCTTTCTTT. Translated: CASSLEGFGNTEAFF.

The J gene is TRBJ1-6, the V gene TRBV14; D is unresolved. The CDR3 runs to 14 residues. V was shortened by 1 base and J by 7 bases, with 8 bases between the two germline ends. Germline loops: CDR1 SGHDN, CDR2 FVKESK. CDR3 sequence reads: CASSQGGRNSPLHF. The CDR3, as DNA: TGTGCCAGCAGCCAAGGCGGCAGGAATTCACCCCTCCACTTT.

This rearrangement joins TRBV7-3 to TRBJ2-5; D possibly corresponds to TRBD2 (5 bases). The length of the CDR3 is 14 residues. V was shortened by 3 bases and J by 0 bases, with 8 bases between the two germline ends. Germline loops: CDR1 SGHTA, CDR2 FQGTGA. Here the CDR3 DNA reads TGTGCCAGCAGCTTCGGCGGGTACCAAGAGACCCAGTACTTC. This encodes CASSFGGYQETQYF.